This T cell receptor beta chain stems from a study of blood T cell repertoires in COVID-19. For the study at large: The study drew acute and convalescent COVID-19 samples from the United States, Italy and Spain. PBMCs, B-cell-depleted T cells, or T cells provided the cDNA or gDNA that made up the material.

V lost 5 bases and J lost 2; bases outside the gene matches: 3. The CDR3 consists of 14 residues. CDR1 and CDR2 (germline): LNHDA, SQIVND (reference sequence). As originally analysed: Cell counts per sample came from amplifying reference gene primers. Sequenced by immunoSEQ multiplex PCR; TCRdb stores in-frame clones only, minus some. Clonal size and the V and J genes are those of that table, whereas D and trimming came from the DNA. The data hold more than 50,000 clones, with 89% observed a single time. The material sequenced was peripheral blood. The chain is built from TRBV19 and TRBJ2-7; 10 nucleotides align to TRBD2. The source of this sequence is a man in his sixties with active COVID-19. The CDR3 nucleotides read TGTGCCAGTAGTGAACTAGCGGGAACCTACGAGCAGTACTTC. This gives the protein CASSELAGTYEQYF.